This is a list of T cell receptor beta chains from one sample in a study of OX40 agonist ivuxolimab in advanced cancers. Here immunoSEQ multiplex PCR was the method, and the copy in TCRdb shows in-frame clones only, minus some. The sample lists under 85,000 clones; roughly nine tenths were seen once. The sample in question was CD4+ or CD8+ T cells sorted from blood, obtained in a trial of the OX40 agonist ivuxolimab. The receptors stem from an adult with an advanced solid tumor such as melanoma, head and neck, liver or kidney cancer. Both conserved end residues are part of each CDR3. Fields, in order: V gene, D gene, clone size, J gene, CDR3 protein, CDR3 DNA. D genes are given only for firm matches. A row's size may be missing; if present it is once, few, many or a size class.

>TRBV9|-|-|TRBJ2-6
CASSVVPAGANVLTF
TGTGCCAGCAGCGTAGTTCCAGCTGGGGCCAACGTCCTGACTTTC
>TRBV28|-|-|TRBJ2-7
CASRPGAFYEQYF
TGTGCCAGCAGGCCGGGGGCGTTCTACGAGCAGTACTTC
>TRBV7-2|-|-|TRBJ1-4
CASSLMSGVLEKLFF
TGTGCCAGCAGCTTAATGTCAGGGGTACTAGAAAAACTGTTTTTT
>TRBV6-6|TRBD1|-|TRBJ2-7
CASSRDSAGYEQYF
TGTGCCAGCAGCAGGGACAGCGCCGGCTACGAGCAGTACTTC
>TRBV2|-|-|TRBJ1-3
CASSEAGNTIYF
TGTGCCAGCAGTGAAGCTGGAAACACCATATATTTT
>TRBV4-3|-|-|TRBJ2-2
CASSQPSLRDYGELFF
TGCGCCAGCAGCCAGCCCTCTTTGCGGGATTACGGGGAGCTGTTTTTT
>TRBV18|-|once|TRBJ1-3
CASSPGTGGNTIYF
TGTGCCAGCTCACCAGGCACAGGGGGAAACACCATATATTTT
>TRBV7-2|TRBD1|-|TRBJ2-3
CASSPRQGAGSTDTQYF
TGTGCCAGCAGCCCTCGACAGGGGGCAGGAAGCACAGATACGCAGTATTTT
>TRBV10-3|-|-|TRBJ1-2
CAISADTTAFNGYTF
TGTGCCATCAGTGCGGACACTACAGCGTTCAATGGCTACACCTTC
>TRBV19|-|few|TRBJ1-1
CASRMTGWGEAFF
TGTGCCAGTAGGATGACAGGTTGGGGGGAAGCTTTCTTT
>TRBV9|-|-|TRBJ2-1
CASSEGGQIFNEQFF
TGTGCCAGCAGCGAGGGGGGACAGATTTTTAATGAGCAGTTCTTC
>TRBV7-9|-|-|TRBJ2-5
CASSLSRKETQYF
TGTGCCAGCAGCTTATCCAGGAAAGAGACCCAGTACTTC
>TRBV10-2|-|-|TRBJ2-6
CASSGVAGANVLTF
TGCGCCAGCAGTGGGGTCGCTGGGGCCAACGTCCTGACTTTC
>TRBV10-3|-|once|TRBJ1-1
CAISEGGPEAFF
TGTGCCATCAGTGAGGGGGGGCCTGAAGCTTTCTTT
>TRBV7-2|TRBD1|-|TRBJ1-1
CASSLGDRGSSDEAFF
TGTGCCAGCAGCTTAGGGGACAGGGGTTCGTCGGATGAAGCTTTCTTT
>TRBV19|-|-|TRBJ1-5
CASSKGGFGGNQPQHF
TGTGCCAGTAGTAAGGGGGGTTTTGGAGGCAATCAGCCCCAGCATTTT
>TRBV11-2|-|-|TRBJ2-3
CASSLLGGRTLVDTQYF
TGTGCCAGCAGCCTATTAGGAGGGAGGACTCTCGTAGATACGCAGTATTTT
>TRBV27|TRBD1|-|TRBJ1-6
CASSNHRGLGSPLHF
TGTGCCAGCAGTAATCACAGGGGGCTAGGATCACCCCTCCACTTT
>TRBV6-5|TRBD2|-|TRBJ2-1
CASSRSSGYYNEQFF
TGTGCCAGCAGTCGTTCTAGCGGTTATTACAATGAGCAGTTCTTC
>TRBV20-1|-|-|TRBJ2-7
CSAANYEQYF
TGCAGTGCTGCTAATTACGAGCAGTACTTC
>TRBV4-2|-|-|TRBJ1-5
CASSQLGARNQPQHF
TGTGCCAGCAGCCAGTTGGGTGCCCGCAATCAGCCCCAGCATTTT
>TRBV7-3|TRBD2|few|TRBJ2-1
CASSLNRAGELNEQFF
TGTGCCAGCAGCTTAAATCGAGCGGGAGAGTTAAATGAGCAGTTCTTC
>TRBV7-8|-|-|TRBJ2-5
CASSFTGTSETQYF
TGTGCCAGCAGCTTCACAGGGACTTCGGAGACCCAGTACTTC
>TRBV27|-|-|TRBJ1-5
CASSLKRNQPQHF
TGTGCCAGCAGTTTAAAGCGCAATCAGCCCCAGCATTTT
>TRBV7-9|-|-|TRBJ2-1
CASSSRGTVYNEQFF
TGTGCCAGCAGTTCTCGGGGGACTGTCTACAATGAGCAGTTCTTC
>TRBV7-2|-|-|TRBJ2-1
CASSPQGAGVYNEQFF
TGTGCCAGCAGCCCCCAGGGGGCGGGAGTTTACAATGAGCAGTTCTTC
>TRBV7-3|TRBD2|-|TRBJ2-7
CASSLMASGSTEQYF
TGTGCCAGCAGCTTAATGGCTAGCGGGAGCACCGAGCAGTACTTC
>TRBV5-4|TRBD1|few|TRBJ1-4
CASSQGAANEKLFF
TGTGCCAGCAGTCAGGGGGCTGCTAATGAAAAACTGTTTTTT
>TRBV5-5|TRBD2|-|TRBJ2-1
CASSFLSGIAQYNEQFF
TGTGCCAGCAGCTTCCTTAGCGGGATCGCCCAATACAATGAGCAGTTCTTC
>TRBV6-9|TRBD2|-|TRBJ2-3
CASSSSTSGVDTQYF
TGTGCCAGCAGTTCGTCGACTAGCGGGGTGGATACGCAGTATTTT
>TRBV7-3|TRBD2|-|TRBJ2-1
CASSLRLAGSYNEQFF
TGTGCCAGCAGCTTGAGACTAGCGGGATCCTACAATGAGCAGTTCTTC
>TRBV18|-|-|TRBJ2-5
CASSLLRGQRETQYF
TGTGCCAGCTCCCTCCTCAGGGGCCAGAGAGAGACCCAGTACTTC
>TRBV19|TRBD2|few|TRBJ2-1
CASRSSGRWGNEQFF
TGTGCCAGTAGGTCTAGCGGGAGGTGGGGCAATGAGCAGTTCTTC
>TRBV9|-|-|TRBJ2-7
CASSVDGYEQYF
TGTGCCAGCAGCGTAGACGGCTACGAGCAGTACTTC
>TRBV19|TRBD1|-|TRBJ2-6
CASSPGTGGYFVLTF
TGTGCCAGTAGTCCGGGGACAGGGGGCTATTTCGTCCTGACTTTC
>TRBV19|TRBD1|-|TRBJ1-5
CASSGPTGGAGQPQHF
TGTGCCAGTAGTGGACCCACAGGGGGCGCCGGTCAGCCCCAGCATTTT
>TRBV6-1|-|-|TRBJ1-4
CAYRDGGEKLFF
TGTGCCTACAGGGATGGGGGTGAAAAACTGTTTTTT
>TRBV4-3|TRBD2|-|TRBJ2-3
CASSQGDYRTDTQYF
TGCGCCAGCAGCCAAGGGGACTATAGGACAGATACGCAGTATTTT
>TRBV4-3|-|few|TRBJ2-1
CASSQFSVDEQFF
TGCGCCAGCAGCCAGTTTAGCGTCGATGAGCAGTTCTTC
>TRBV6-5|TRBD2|-|TRBJ2-7
CASSYRLAGGTYEQYF
TGTGCCAGCAGTTACCGGCTAGCGGGAGGAACGTACGAGCAGTACTTC
>TRBV7-9|TRBD2|-|TRBJ2-5
CASSAGLAGSETQYF
TGTGCCAGCAGCGCTGGACTAGCGGGATCCGAGACCCAGTACTTC